The T cell receptor beta chain described here comes from a study of T cell responses to AZD1222 COVID-19 vaccine. General observations from the study: It was only 6 or 7 AZD1222 recipients who were seropositive at baseline. None of the repertoires were sampled until the peak T cell response had passed.

This CDR3 is built from 14 residues. V was shortened by 4 bases and J by 8 bases, with 15 bases between the two germline ends. The germline V gene has CDR1 WNHNN and CDR2 SYGVQD (reference sequence). Clones were read by immunoSEQ multiplex PCR, and TCRdb kept only the in-frame ones, dropping some. The table lists 150,000 to 200,000 clones, around 92% of them singletons, with 2.3% in the top ten. Regarding this clone: Its cognate antigen is unknown.

The source is an adult in good health. The sequencing used peripheral blood, collected on day 0 of AZD1222 vaccination. The rearrangement links TRBV10-1 to TRBJ2-1; D is possibly TRBD1 or TRBD2 (5 bases each). CDR3 in amino acids: CASSARRGVDEQFF. The CDR3 nucleotides are TGCGCCAGCAGTGCGCGCCGAGGGGTCGATGAGCAGTTCTTC.